These 20 T cell receptor beta chains share one sample of origin, sequenced in a study of OX40 agonist ivuxolimab in advanced cancers. Library method: the immunoSEQ multiplex PCR assay. TCRdb carries this immuneACCESS record with in-frame sequences only. Its versions omit some clonotypes, under half of them owing to an unresolved V gene in the studies checked, with the rest unexplained. For this sample the table gives tens of thousands of clones, of which about 88% were detected only once. Clones ranked in the top ten supply roughly 10% of the sample. Here the sequenced sample was CD4+ or CD8+ T cells sorted from blood, taken in a trial of the OX40 agonist ivuxolimab. These TCRs come from an adult with an advanced solid tumor such as melanoma, head and neck, liver or kidney cancer.

This sequence joins TRBV29-1 and TRBJ2-1; D perhaps matches TRBD2 (6 bases). The CDR3 has 13 residues. V was clipped by 6 bases and J by 8 bases, with 17 bases between them. CDR1 and CDR2 (germline): SQVTM, ANQGSEA. The CDR3 DNA reads as TGCAGCGTCCTAGCCGGGAGTGTCGATGAGCAGTTCTTC. Translation gives CSVLAGSVDEQFF.

The gene calls are TRBV4-3 and TRBJ1-4, with D maybe TRBD1 (5 bases). Trimming cost V 0 bases and J 2 bases, with 16 bases left between them. CDR3 length equals 18 residues. Germline values: CDR1 LGHNA, CDR2 YSLEER. The CDR3 is CASSQERGSRGTNEKLFF. CDR3 in DNA: TGCGCCAGCAGCCAAGAACGCGGCAGTCGGGGGACTAATGAAAAACTGTTTTTT.

The chain uses TRBV9 and TRBJ2-5; D remains ambiguous. Germline-derived CDR1 and CDR2 are SGDLS and YYNGEE. The CDR3 consists of 14 residues. V was shortened by 0 bases and J by 5 bases, with 11 bases between the two germline ends. CDR3 sequence (DNA): TGTGCCAGCAGCGTAGCGGGTGCGGTGGAGACCCAGTACTTC. It encodes CASSVAGAVETQYF.

This clone showed up just a few times. The chain combines TRBV5-5 with TRBJ2-7, with 8 bases matching TRBD1. Trimming removed 3 bases from V and 0 bases from J; junction bases left unmatched: 5. Germline V CDR1 and CDR2: SGHKS, YYEKEE (reference sequence). The CDR3 length is 15 residues. CDR3 in DNA: TGTGCCAGCAGCTCTCCGGGACAGGCCTCCTACGAGCAGTACTTC. Translation gives CASSSPGQASYEQYF.

The rearrangement joins TRBV19 to TRBJ2-3, with TRBD2 identical over 13 bases. The junction had 3 bases not matched to a gene; V was cut back by 8 bases and J by 4 bases. The length of the CDR3 is 14 residues. CDR1 is LNHDA and CDR2 is SQIVND in the germline V gene (reference sequence). The CDR3 sequence: CASGLAGEADTQYF. The CDR3 DNA reads as TGTGCCAGTGGACTAGCGGGAGAGGCAGATACGCAGTATTTT.

The chain has TRBV28 and TRBJ2-7, with TRBD2 matching 7 bases. The CDR3 loop spans 15 amino acids. The ends lost 3 bases at V and 5 bases at J; junction bases unmatched: 10. The germline V gene encodes CDR1 MDHEN and CDR2 SYDVKM. The CDR3 region has the DNA TGTGCCAGCAGTTTTCGCGGGGGAGGCAGAAACGAGCAGTACTTC. Translation gives CASSFRGGGRNEQYF.

This clone occurred once. The rearrangement joins TRBV4-3 to TRBJ2-2; D is perhaps TRBD1 (5 bases). The CDR3 loop spans 15 amino acids. Trimming took off 1 base at V and 5 bases at J, with 11 bases between the two ends. Germline values: CDR1 LGHNA, CDR2 YSLEER. This CDR3 is CASSQAISGTGELFF. The CDR3 region has the DNA TGCGCCAGCAGCCAAGCTATATCAGGGACCGGGGAGCTGTTTTTT.

The V and J genes are TRBV7-6 and TRBJ2-5; a weak D match, TRBD1 (5 bases). The CDR3 spans 15 residues. Per germline, CDR1 SGHVS and CDR2 FNYEAQ. The V and J ends lost 0 bases and 5 bases respectively, with 13 bases between them. This chain's CDR3 is CASSLALVAGETQYF. In DNA, the CDR3 is TGTGCCAGCAGCTTAGCGCTGGTAGCAGGGGAGACCCAGTACTTC.

The gene calls are TRBV6-6 and TRBJ2-2; D remains unclear. This CDR3 region has 15 residues. The V gene lost 2 bases and the J gene lost 5 bases, with 12 bases spanning the gap. In germline, CDR1 is MNHNY, CDR2 SVGAGI (reference sequence). In DNA form, the CDR3 reads TGTGCCAGCAGTTACGGGATAGCACTTACCGGGGAGCTGTTTTTT. Its translation is CASSYGIALTGELFF.

V usage is TRBV4-3 and J usage is TRBJ1-1; no definite D call. The ends were cut back, 0 bases at V and 7 bases at J, with 9 bases in the middle. This CDR3 region has 13 residues. The germline CDR1 and CDR2 sequences are LGHNA and YSLEER. Here the CDR3 DNA reads TGCGCCAGCAGCCAAGATTCGGGTATTGAAGCTTTCTTT. Residues: CASSQDSGIEAFF.

V and J are TRBV30 and TRBJ2-3; 9 nucleotides agree with TRBD1. The CDR3 loop spans 15 amino acids. Unmatched junction bases numbered 5, after V lost 3 bases and J lost 1 base. Germline loops: CDR1 GTSNPN, CDR2 SVGIG (reference sequence). CDR3 region: CAWSVGQGRTDTQYF. In DNA, the CDR3 is TGTGCCTGGAGCGTAGGACAGGGGCGCACAGATACGCAGTATTTT. The complete variable domain, with remaining parts taken from reference TRBV30 and TRBJ2-3, reads SQTIHQWPATLVQPVGSPLSLECTVEGTSNPNLYWYRQAAGRGLQLLFYSVGIGQISSEVPQNLSASRPQDRQFILSSKKLLLSDSGFYLCAWSVGQGRTDTQYFGPGTRLTVL.

The V and J genes are TRBV7-9 and TRBJ2-7, with TRBD1 matching 7 bases. There are 14 residues in the CDR3. Germline CDR1 reads SEHNR; CDR2 reads FQNEAQ (reference sequence). V lost 2 bases, J lost 3 bases, and 4 bases stayed unmatched. The CDR3 nucleotides read TGTGCCAGCAGCTTATCGACAGGGAGCTACGAGCAGTACTTC. Its protein product is CASSLSTGSYEQYF.

This clone showed up just once. This chain joins TRBV2 and TRBJ2-7; possibly TRBD1 for D (5 bases). Germline CDR1 and CDR2: SNHLY and FYNNEI. With 3 bases removed from V and 0 bases from J, the gap between germline ends came to 9 bases. There are 14 residues in the CDR3. This CDR3 reads CASSDRVASYEQYF. CDR3 coding DNA: TGTGCCAGCAGTGACAGGGTGGCCTCCTACGAGCAGTACTTC.

CDR3 in DNA: TGTGCCAGCAGCTTAGCGGGAGGGGTCGCCGGCTACACCTTC. It codes for CASSLAGGVAGYTF. This chain links TRBV7-6 with TRBJ1-2; TRBD1 might be the D (5 bases). The germline CDR1 and CDR2 sequences are SGHVS and FNYEAQ. Between the trimmed V and J ends, which lost 0 bases and 8 bases, there was a span of 13 bases. The CDR3 totals 14 residues.

The chain links TRBV7-6 to TRBJ1-5; D perhaps matches TRBD1 (6 bases). The germline gives CDR1 SGHVS, CDR2 FNYEAQ. This CDR3 region has 15 residues. V lost 5 bases, J lost 1 base, and 12 bases lay in between. The CDR3 DNA follows: TGTGCCAGCAGCCCCGGCACAGGGAGCAATCAGCCCCAGCATTTT. Amino acid sequence: CASSPGTGSNQPQHF.

V gene TRBV13 combines with J gene TRBJ1-1; 8 nucleotides agree with TRBD1. Germline V lookup: CDR1 PRHDT, CDR2 FYEKMQ (reference sequence). This CDR3 spans 14 amino acids. V was pared by 5 bases and J by 7 bases, with 9 bases of the junction left unmatched. The CDR3 DNA reads as TGTGCCAGCAGCCACCGGGACAGGCAGATTGAAGCTTTCTTT. This gives the protein CASSHRDRQIEAFF. Full variable domain (missing parts from reference TRBV13 and TRBJ1-1): AAGVIQSPRHLIKEKRETATLKCYPIPRHDTVYWYQQGPGQDPQFLISFYEKMQSDKGSIPDRFSAQQFSDYHSELNMSSLELGDSALYFCASSHRDRQIEAFFGQGTRLTVV.

This clone was detected a few times. The chain employs TRBV20-1 and TRBJ1-2, with a tentative D call TRBD1 (6 bases). Germline V gives CDR1 DFQATT, CDR2 SNEGSKA (reference sequence). Deletions cut 4 bases from V and 7 bases from J, with 10 bases between. The CDR3 is made up of 11 amino acids. The CDR3 loop reads CSAIPGAGYTF. Written as DNA, the CDR3 is TGCAGTGCTATTCCAGGGGCTGGCTACACCTTC.

The chain links TRBV7-2 to TRBJ2-2; the D is unclear. V lost 5 bases to trimming and J lost 2 bases, with 12 bases between them. Per germline, CDR1 SGHTA and CDR2 FQGNSA. This CDR3 comprises 15 residues. DNA for the CDR3: TGTGCCAGCAGCGCACTTTGGGCTAACACCGGGGAGCTGTTTTTT. It translates to CASSALWANTGELFF.

The chain combines TRBV19 with TRBJ2-1, with D tentatively TRBD2 (6 bases). This CDR3 comprises 12 residues. The germline V gene has CDR1 LNHDA and CDR2 SQIVND (reference sequence). Between the trimmed V and J ends, which lost 5 bases and 10 bases, there was a span of 12 bases. CDR3 loop: CASSGSGREQFF. CDR3 bases: TGTGCCAGTAGTGGTAGTGGGAGGGAGCAGTTCTTC. Filled out from reference TRBV19 and TRBJ2-1, the complete variable domain reads DGGITQSPKYLFRKEGQNVTLSCEQNLNHDAMYWYRQDPGQGLRLIYYSQIVNDFQKGDIAEGYSVSREKKESFPLTVTSAQKNPTAFYLCASSGSGREQFFGPGTRLTVL.

V and J are TRBV7-2 and TRBJ1-1; 7 positions agree with TRBD1. The CDR3 runs 14 residues. The V and J ends lost 5 bases and 2 bases, in that order; junction bases with no gene match: 5. Germline lookup yields CDR1 SGHTA and CDR2 FQGNSA. Here the CDR3 DNA reads TGTGCCAGCAGCCGGACAGGAACTAACACTGAAGCTTTCTTT. It yields the protein CASSRTGTNTEAFF.